Listed below are T cell receptor beta chains from one sample, sequenced in a study of CXCR3-negative and CXCR3-positive naive CD8 T cells. From the 5' RACE reads, TCRdb lists one entry per CDR3 protein and no DNA. The specimen's table records around 160,000 distinct CDR3 sequences. The specimen sequenced was naive CXCR3+ CD8+ T cells from blood. These TCRs come from a human donor in good health. Some clones in this sample may be carry-over from other donors' samples. CDR3s include the opening cysteine and the closing phenylalanine or tryptophan. Clone size is not always given. Where it is, it says once, few, many or a class for expanded clones.

J gene	clone size	V gene	CDR3 protein
TRBJ1-2	-	TRBV14	CASSQAAGYTF
TRBJ1-2	-	TRBV29-1	CSVEDATGENYGYTF
TRBJ2-7	-	TRBV29-1	CSVILSSYEQYF
TRBJ2-7	-	TRBV2	CASRYLLLDRASYEQYF
TRBJ1-5	-	TRBV4-3	CASSQDTGFGPNQPQHF
TRBJ2-7	-	TRBV29-1	CSVLAGVGSHEQYF
TRBJ2-7	-	TRBV5-5	CASSLEVTYEQYF
TRBJ2-1	-	TRBV7-9	CASSGRSGEQFF
TRBJ2-7	-	TRBV29-1	CSVEDSQSYEQYF
TRBJ2-4	-	TRBV5-5	CASSLQLAKNIQYF
TRBJ1-1	-	TRBV27	CASSFYSRMNTEAFF
TRBJ1-2	medium-sized	TRBV11-3	CASSHDRVGYTF
TRBJ1-1	-	TRBV10-3	CAISQQGVNTEAFF
TRBJ2-7	-	TRBV29-1	CSVETGRINEQYF
TRBJ2-2	-	TRBV6-4	CASSEGQNTGELFF
TRBJ2-1	-	TRBV12-3/TRBV12-4	CASSLMSSYNEQFF
TRBJ2-7	-	TRBV9	CASGGDYYEQYF
TRBJ2-1	-	TRBV11-3	CASSPVGRSGSGGGEQSF
TRBJ2-7	-	TRBV7-9	CASSLVGRAYEQYF
TRBJ2-1	-	TRBV28	CASSFFGRGNNEQFF
TRBJ1-2	-	TRBV7-9	CASSDYRGPNYGYTF
TRBJ1-2	-	TRBV7-9	CASPPEDPGYGYTF
TRBJ2-7	-	TRBV7-2	CASSFRDGAYEQYF
TRBJ2-5	-	TRBV7-2	CASSLALGQVRETQYF
TRBJ1-2	-	TRBV29-1	CSVPAAGGYGYTF
TRBJ2-1	-	TRBV9	CASSGGQGIYNEQFF
TRBJ2-7	-	TRBV7-6	CASRADRGLAYEQYF